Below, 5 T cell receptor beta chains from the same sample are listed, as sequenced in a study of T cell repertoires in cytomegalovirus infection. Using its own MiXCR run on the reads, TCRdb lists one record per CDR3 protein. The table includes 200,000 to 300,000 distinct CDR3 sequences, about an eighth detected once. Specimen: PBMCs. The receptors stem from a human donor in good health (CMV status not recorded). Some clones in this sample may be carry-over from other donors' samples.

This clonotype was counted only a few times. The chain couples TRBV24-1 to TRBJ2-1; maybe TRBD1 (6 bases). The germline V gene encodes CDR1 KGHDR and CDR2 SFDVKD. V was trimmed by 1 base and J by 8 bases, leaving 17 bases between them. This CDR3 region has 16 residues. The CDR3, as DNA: TGTGCCACCAGTGATTTCCGGGACACTGTCACGGATGAGCAGTTCTTC. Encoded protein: CATSDFRDTVTDEQFF.

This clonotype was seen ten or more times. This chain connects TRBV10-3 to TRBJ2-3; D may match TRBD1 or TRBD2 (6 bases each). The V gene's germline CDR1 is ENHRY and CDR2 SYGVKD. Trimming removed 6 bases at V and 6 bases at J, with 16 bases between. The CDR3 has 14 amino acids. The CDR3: CAISYREDPDTQYF. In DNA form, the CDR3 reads TGTGCCATCAGCTACAGGGAGGACCCGGATACGCAGTATTTT.

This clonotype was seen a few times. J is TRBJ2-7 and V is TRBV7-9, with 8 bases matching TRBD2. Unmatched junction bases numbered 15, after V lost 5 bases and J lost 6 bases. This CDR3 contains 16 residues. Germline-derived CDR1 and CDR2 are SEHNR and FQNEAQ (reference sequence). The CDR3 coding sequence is TGTGCCAGCAGCCCCCCGGGAGCGGGGGAATGGGCCGAGCAGTACTTC. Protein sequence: CASSPPGAGEWAEQYF.

CDR3: CASSFAGDGYNEQFF. The CDR3 DNA follows: TGTGCCAGCAGCTTTGCTGGGGACGGCTACAATGAGCAGTTCTTC. This sequence joins TRBV7-7 and TRBJ2-1, with D perhaps matching TRBD1 or TRBD2 (5 bases each). Germline CDR1 reads SSHAT; CDR2 reads FNYEAQ (reference sequence). The CDR3 runs 15 residues. The V gene lost 3 bases and the J gene lost 3 bases, with 12 bases spanning the gap.

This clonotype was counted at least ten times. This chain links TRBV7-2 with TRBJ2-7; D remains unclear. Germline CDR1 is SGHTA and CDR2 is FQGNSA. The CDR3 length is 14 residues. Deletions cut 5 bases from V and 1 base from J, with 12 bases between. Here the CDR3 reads CASSPPHSSYEQYF. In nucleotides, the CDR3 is TGTGCCAGCAGCCCTCCCCACAGTTCCTACGAGCAGTACTTC. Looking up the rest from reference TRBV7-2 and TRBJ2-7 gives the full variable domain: GAGVSQSPSNKVTEKGKDVELRCDPISGHTALYWYRQSLGQGLEFLIYFQGNSAPDKSGLPSDRFSAERTGGSVSTLTIQRTQQEDSAVYLCASSPPHSSYEQYFGPGTRLTVT.